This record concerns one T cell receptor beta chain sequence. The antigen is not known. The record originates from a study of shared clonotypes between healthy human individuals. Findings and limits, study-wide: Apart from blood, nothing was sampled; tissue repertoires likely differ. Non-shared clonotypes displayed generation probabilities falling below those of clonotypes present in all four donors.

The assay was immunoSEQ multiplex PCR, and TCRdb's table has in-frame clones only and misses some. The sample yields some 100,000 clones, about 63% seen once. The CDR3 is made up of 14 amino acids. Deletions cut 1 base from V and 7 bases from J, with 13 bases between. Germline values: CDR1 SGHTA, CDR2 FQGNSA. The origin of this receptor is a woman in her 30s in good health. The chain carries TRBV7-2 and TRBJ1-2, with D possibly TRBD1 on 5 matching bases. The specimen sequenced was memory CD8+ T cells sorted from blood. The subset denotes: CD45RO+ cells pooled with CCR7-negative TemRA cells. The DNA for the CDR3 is TGTGCCAGCAGCTTAGATCAGGGCGCCCGTGGCTACACCTTC. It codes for CASSLDQGARGYTF.